This T cell receptor beta chain was recovered during a study of blood T cell repertoires in COVID-19. Overall study: COVID-19 samples, acute and convalescent, were from the United States, Italy and Spain. Sources were T cells, B-cell-depleted T cells, or PBMCs; the material itself was cDNA or gDNA.

Original data processing: Using reference gene primer amplification, nucleated cell counts were estimated. Sequenced by immunoSEQ multiplex PCR; TCRdb stores in-frame clones only, minus some. V and J calls and clone size are those listed in that table; D and trimming were worked out from the DNA. Of more than 300,000 clones listed, about 86% are singletons. The CDR3 runs to 13 residues. Trimming took off 5 bases at V and 10 bases at J, with 12 bases between the two ends. Germline V gives CDR1 PRHDT, CDR2 FYEKMQ (reference sequence). This receptor was taken from a woman in her fifties or sixties with acute or convalescent COVID-19. The rearrangement links TRBV13 to TRBJ1-6, with D possibly TRBD1 on 6 matching bases. The sequencing input was peripheral blood. The CDR3 coding sequence is TGTGCCAGCAGCATTAACAGGGACTCACCCCTCCACTTT. Translation gives CASSINRDSPLHF.